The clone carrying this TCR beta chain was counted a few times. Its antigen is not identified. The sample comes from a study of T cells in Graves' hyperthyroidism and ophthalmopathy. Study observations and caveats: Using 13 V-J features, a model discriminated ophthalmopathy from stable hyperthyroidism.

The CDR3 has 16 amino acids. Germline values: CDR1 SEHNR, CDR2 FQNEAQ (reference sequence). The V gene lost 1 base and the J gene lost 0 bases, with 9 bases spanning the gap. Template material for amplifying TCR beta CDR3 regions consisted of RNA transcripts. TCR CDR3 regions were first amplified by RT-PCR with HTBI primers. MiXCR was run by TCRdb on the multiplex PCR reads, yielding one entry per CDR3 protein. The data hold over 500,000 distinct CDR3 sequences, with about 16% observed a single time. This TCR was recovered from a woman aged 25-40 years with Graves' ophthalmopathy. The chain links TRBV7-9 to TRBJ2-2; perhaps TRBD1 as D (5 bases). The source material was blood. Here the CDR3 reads CASSLVGASNTGELFF. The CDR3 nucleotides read TGTGCCAGCAGCTTAGTTGGGGCTTCGAACACCGGGGAGCTGTTTTTT.